One sample yielded the 16 T cell receptor beta chains listed below, sequenced in a study of cytomegalovirus exposure and HLA in healthy donors. This PCR relied on a set of 60 Vbeta primers and 13 Jbeta primers. Sequenced by immunoSEQ multiplex PCR; TCRdb stores in-frame clones only, minus some. The sample carries more than 100,000 clones, approximately 75% recorded once. The sample taken for sequencing was PBMCs. The receptors come from a man aged 45-65 years in good health and CMV-seropositive.

In this sample, this clone turned up a few times. The gene calls are TRBV2 and TRBJ1-1, with 10 bases fitting TRBD1. The CDR3 contains 18 residues. Trimming at V came to 6 bases and at J to 1 base, leaving 14 bases not matched to a gene. Germline assignment: CDR1 SNHLY and CDR2 FYNNEI. The CDR3 protein is CASRGRKGTGVSNTEAFF. The CDR3 region has the DNA TGTGCCAGCAGGGGGCGTAAGGGGACAGGGGTCTCGAACACTGAAGCTTTCTTT.

In this sample, this clone turned up a few times. The CDR3 DNA reads as TGTGCCAGCAGCTTAGGGGGGACAGGGGGCAGTAACATTCAGTACTTC. It specifies CASSLGGTGGSNIQYF. The V call is TRBV7-2, the J call TRBJ2-4; 12 bases match TRBD1. The germline V gene encodes CDR1 SGHTA and CDR2 FQGNSA. Germline trimming cut 1 base from V and 7 bases from J; bases unmatched to any gene: 5. The CDR3 is made up of 16 amino acids.

The chain carries TRBV6-4 and TRBJ1-1; TRBD1 is a possible D gene (5 bases). The ends were cut back, 3 bases at V and 4 bases at J, with 15 bases in the middle. The germline V gene encodes CDR1 MRHNA and CDR2 SNTAGT. The CDR3 is 15 residues long. The CDR3 is CASSEKAGSVTEAFF. CDR3 nucleotide sequence: TGTGCCAGCAGTGAAAAGGCAGGGTCTGTCACTGAAGCTTTCTTT.

As DNA, the CDR3 is TGTGCCAGCAGCTCGCCAGGGGGTTACACTGAAGCTTTCTTT. Protein product: CASSSPGGYTEAFF. This chain joins TRBV7-6 and TRBJ1-1; the match to TRBD1 covers 7 bases. There are 14 residues in the CDR3. Looked up from germline, CDR1 is SGHVS and CDR2 is FNYEAQ. V gave up 4 bases and J gave up 3 bases; unmatched junction bases: 5. The full variable domain, with the rest looked up from reference TRBV7-6 and TRBJ1-1, is GAGVSQSPRYKVTKRGQDVALRCDPISGHVSLYWYRQALGQGPEFLTYFNYEAQQDKSGLPNDRFSAERPEGSISTLTIQRTEQRDSAMYRCASSSPGGYTEAFFGQGTRLTVV.

V and J are TRBV6-1 and TRBJ2-1; the match to TRBD1 covers 8 bases. V lost 7 bases to trimming and J lost 2 bases; unmatched junction nucleotides: 4. There are 14 residues in the CDR3. From germline, CDR1 is MNHNS and CDR2 SASEGT. The CDR3 reads CASTVQGAYNEQFF. The CDR3 region has the DNA TGTGCCAGCACCGTACAGGGGGCCTACAATGAGCAGTTCTTC.

J is TRBJ2-7 and V is TRBV14; 7 nucleotides line up with TRBD1. The CDR3 totals 15 residues. Looked up from germline, CDR1 is SGHDN and CDR2 is FVKESK. V shed 4 bases and J 3 bases; nucleotides not matched to a gene: 9. DNA of the CDR3: TGTGCCAGCAGCCGACAGGGCAAGGTTTTCTACGAGCAGTACTTC. Amino acids: CASSRQGKVFYEQYF.

The sample holds a few counts of this clone. The chain has TRBV10-3 and TRBJ2-3; 8 positions agree with TRBD2. Germline CDR1 reads ENHRY; CDR2 reads SYGVKD. V was pared by 10 bases and J by 3 bases, with 6 bases of the junction left unmatched. The CDR3 consists of 13 residues. The CDR3 spells CATGLAGTDTQYF. CDR3 DNA sequence: TGTGCCACCGGACTAGCAGGAACAGATACGCAGTATTTT.

This clone was recorded only once. V usage is TRBV7-2 and J usage is TRBJ2-7; TRBD2 matches 8 bases. The CDR3 loop spans 13 amino acids. V shed 4 bases and J 4 bases; nucleotides not matched to a gene: 3. CDR1 SGHTA and CDR2 FQGNSA come from the germline V gene. The CDR3 region is CASSSRGGYEQYF. Written as DNA, the CDR3 is TGTGCCAGCAGCTCCCGGGGGGGGTACGAGCAGTACTTC.

This clone was recorded once. CDR3 loop: CASSDTAGGHTDTQYF. The CDR3 coding sequence is TGTGCCAGCAGTGACACGGCAGGGGGCCACACAGATACGCAGTATTTT. V usage is TRBV6-4 and J usage is TRBJ2-3; TRBD1 matches at 8 bases. Per germline, CDR1 MRHNA and CDR2 SNTAGT. The trim removed 2 bases at V and 2 bases at J, leaving 6 bases unmatched. The length of the CDR3 is 16 residues.

CDR3: CTSSRIGGGFSGNTIYF. CDR3 bases: TGCACCAGCAGCCGAATAGGGGGGGGTTTTTCTGGAAACACCATATATTTT. The chain links TRBV1 to TRBJ1-3. TRBV1 is marked as a pseudogene. The CDR3 spans 17 residues.

V and J are TRBV14 and TRBJ1-1; 8 positions match TRBD1. This CDR3 spans 16 amino acids. Unmatched junction bases numbered 5, after V lost 1 base and J lost 1 base. CDR1 is SGHDN and CDR2 is FVKESK in the germline V gene. Here the CDR3 reads CASSQAGQARNTEAFF. Here the CDR3 DNA reads TGTGCCAGCAGCCAAGCGGGACAGGCTAGGAACACTGAAGCTTTCTTT.

The chain employs TRBV11-3 and TRBJ1-1; TRBD1 matches 7 bases. Germline lookup yields CDR1 SGHNT and CDR2 YENEEA. V was pared by 9 bases and J by 0 bases, with 4 bases of the junction left unmatched. The CDR3 has 13 amino acids. CDR3 region: CASSRGMNTEAFF. In DNA, the CDR3 is TGTGCCAGTAGCAGGGGGATGAACACTGAAGCTTTCTTT.

CDR3 loop: CASSQEGDRMVGYTF. Written as DNA, the CDR3 is TGTGCCAGCAGCCAAGAGGGGGACAGGATGGTAGGCTACACCTTC. The chain links TRBV5-4 to TRBJ1-2; 8 bases line up with TRBD1. This CDR3 is 15 amino acids long. The V gene's germline CDR1 is SGHNT and CDR2 YYREEE (reference sequence). V lost 4 bases and J lost 8; bases outside the gene matches: 13.

This clone has a single count. The chain carries TRBV19 and TRBJ1-1; 10 nucleotides line up with TRBD1. Germline CDR1 LNHDA, CDR2 SQIVND (reference sequence). With 6 bases clipped from V and 5 bases from J, the junction kept 6 bases outside the gene matches. The CDR3 runs to 14 residues. CDR3 amino acids: CASRGTGEGTEAFF. The CDR3 coding sequence is TGTGCCAGTAGGGGGACAGGGGAGGGGACTGAAGCTTTCTTT.

The V gene is TRBV4-2, the J gene TRBJ2-5, with 10 bases matching TRBD1. This CDR3 spans 15 amino acids. J was trimmed by 5 bases and V by 4 bases; bases with no gene match: 7. The germline V gene encodes CDR1 LGHNA and CDR2 YNFKEQ. The CDR3 loop is CASSPRDRGMETQYF. CDR3 nucleotides: TGTGCCAGCAGCCCCCGGGACAGGGGTATGGAGACCCAGTACTTC.

CDR3 nucleotide sequence: TGTGCCAGCAGCTTGATTCGGACAGCCTACAATGAGCAGTTCTTC. It specifies CASSLIRTAYNEQFF. The rearrangement links TRBV7-9 to TRBJ2-1, with D perhaps TRBD1 (6 bases). Germline V gene sequence: CDR1 SEHNR, CDR2 FQNEAQ (reference sequence). V lost 3 bases and J 2 bases, leaving 11 bases between the germline ends. The CDR3 sequence is 15 residues long.